Presented here are 17 T cell receptor beta chains from one specimen sequenced in a study of blood T cell repertoires in COVID-19 (dated by TCRdb to 2020 to 2021). Library creation used the immunoSEQ multiplex PCR assay. Sourced from immuneACCESS, this table was stored by TCRdb with only in-frame sequences that have V and J called. A share of the clones is absent; for the studies checked, an unresolved V gene accounts for under half, and the remainder has no known explanation. The sample yields about 240,000 clones; around nine tenths were counted once. The ten largest clones represent around 0.98% of the sample. The specimen was peripheral blood. These receptors came from a woman in her 40s who had recovered from COVID-19.

The V gene is TRBV6-2 or TRBV6-3, the J gene TRBJ2-5; D perhaps matches TRBD1 (5 bases). V lost 2 bases and J lost 5, with 15 bases in between. The germline CDR1 and CDR2 sequences are MNHEY and SVGEGT. The CDR3 length is 15 residues. CDR3 sequence: CASSYPAGSGETQYF. In DNA, the CDR3 is TGTGCCAGCAGTTACCCGGCAGGGTCTGGGGAGACCCAGTACTTC.

This chain connects TRBV18 to TRBJ2-7; 7 bases agree with TRBD1. The trim removed 3 bases at V and 3 bases at J, leaving 5 bases unmatched. This CDR3 comprises 14 residues. Germline V gene lookup returns CDR1 KGHSH and CDR2 LQKENI. CDR3 DNA sequence: TGTGCCAGCTCACCGGTGCAGGGGGACTACGAGCAGTACTTC. Protein sequence: CASSPVQGDYEQYF.

The chain employs TRBV30 and TRBJ1-2; 11 nucleotides line up with TRBD1. The germline V gene encodes CDR1 GTSNPN and CDR2 SVGIG (reference sequence). V trimming: 2 bases; J trimming: 6 bases; junction bases outside the gene matches: 8. This CDR3 spans 15 amino acids. DNA of the CDR3: TGTGCCTGGAGTCGCTGGGGGACAGGGGGGGATGGCTACACCTTC. Its protein product is CAWSRWGTGGDGYTF.

This CDR3 reads CASGYTDNEQFF. For the CDR3, the DNA is TGTGCCAGCGGCTATACAGACAATGAGCAGTTCTTC. The chain employs TRBV9 and TRBJ2-1; no reliable D call. Trimming removed 7 bases from V and 5 bases from J, with 10 bases in between. CDR3 length: 12 residues. Per the germline V gene, CDR1 is SGDLS and CDR2 is YYNGEE. Looking up the rest from reference TRBV9 and TRBJ2-1 gives the full variable domain: DSGVTQTPKHLITATGQRVTLRCSPRSGDLSVYWYQQSLDQGLQFLIQYYNGEERAKGNILERFSAQQFPDLHSELNLSSLELGDSALYFCASGYTDNEQFFGPGTRLTVL.

The CDR3 loop is CASSGGTTQETQYF. The CDR3 DNA follows: TGTGCCAGCAGCGGGGGGACTACCCAAGAGACCCAGTACTTC. The chain couples TRBV5-5 to TRBJ2-5, with 7 bases identical to TRBD2. V was clipped by 4 bases and J by 1 base; unmatched bases: 4. CDR3 length equals 14 residues. The germline CDR1 and CDR2 sequences are SGHKS and YYEKEE (reference sequence).

This chain links TRBV2 with TRBJ2-3, with 8 positions matching TRBD1. This CDR3 is built from 15 residues. The V segment lost 6 bases and the J segment 0 bases; nucleotides outside the gene matches: 5. Per the germline V gene, CDR1 is SNHLY and CDR2 is FYNNEI. Here the CDR3 DNA reads TGTGCCAGCAGCCCCGGACAGGGTAGCACAGATACGCAGTATTTT. Amino acids: CASSPGQGSTDTQYF.

The V gene is TRBV6-1, the J gene TRBJ2-7; perhaps TRBD1 as D (5 bases). The CDR3 runs 13 residues. Germline V gene sequence: CDR1 MNHNS, CDR2 SASEGT. The CDR3 sequence: CASSESAVLAGHV. CDR3 DNA: TGTGCCAGCAGTGAATCCGCAGTCTTAGCAGGGCACGTC.

V gene TRBV7-9 combines with J gene TRBJ2-3; no clear D gene. Germline V gives CDR1 SEHNR, CDR2 FQNEAQ (reference sequence). The ends were cut back, 3 bases at V and 0 bases at J, with 7 bases in the middle. The CDR3 spans 14 residues. This CDR3 reads CASSLRPSTDTQYF. The CDR3, as DNA: TGTGCCAGCAGCTTGAGGCCTAGCACAGATACGCAGTATTTT.

The rearrangement uses TRBV7-2 and TRBJ1-6; D possibly corresponds to TRBD1 (5 bases). This CDR3 spans 16 amino acids. V dropped 4 bases and J dropped 10 bases, with 20 bases sitting between them. The germline V gene has CDR1 SGHTA and CDR2 FQGNSA. CDR3 sequence: CASSSRMAHGGSPLHF. The CDR3 coding sequence is TGTGCCAGCAGCTCTAGGATGGCCCACGGGGGATCACCCCTCCACTTT.

This chain uses TRBV5-5 with TRBJ2-3, with a tentative D call TRBD1 (5 bases). The V end lost 0 bases, the J end lost 0 bases, and 5 bases lay between the germline ends. The CDR3 has 14 amino acids. Germline V lookup: CDR1 SGHKS, CDR2 YYEKEE (reference sequence). The CDR3 nucleotides are TGTGCCAGCAGCTTGGGGGGCAGCACAGATACGCAGTATTTT. Residues: CASSLGGSTDTQYF.

The gene calls are TRBV6-4 and TRBJ1-2; D gene ambiguous. This CDR3 has 13 amino acids. Germline CDR1 MRHNA, CDR2 SNTAGT. Trimming removed 6 bases at V and 5 bases at J, with 13 bases between. This CDR3 is CASSREGRYGYTF. The CDR3 DNA reads TGTGCCAGCAGCCGAGAGGGTCGGTATGGCTACACCTTC.

CDR3 residues: CSVDLWGAGTEAFF. The CDR3 nucleotides are TGCAGCGTTGACTTGTGGGGAGCGGGGACTGAAGCTTTCTTT. This rearrangement joins TRBV29-1 to TRBJ1-1; unclear D gene. V dropped 3 bases and J dropped 5 bases, with 16 bases sitting between them. Germline loops: CDR1 SQVTM, CDR2 ANQGSEA. The CDR3 contains 14 residues. Full variable domain (remainder filled in from reference TRBV29-1 and TRBJ1-1): SAVISQKPSRDICQRGTSLTIQCQVDSQVTMMFWYRQQPGQSLTLIATANQGSEATYESGFVIDKFPISRPNLTFSTLTVSNMSPEDSSIYLCSVDLWGAGTEAFFGQGTRLTVV.

The genes are TRBV30 and TRBJ1-2; D gene unclear. V was cut by 4 bases and J by 4 bases, with 7 bases left in between. CDR3 length equals 11 residues. Per the germline V gene, CDR1 is GTSNPN and CDR2 is SVGIG (reference sequence). CDR3 protein: CAWNPGYGYTF. The DNA of the CDR3 is TGTGCCTGGAACCCCGGCTATGGCTACACCTTC.

The chain combines TRBV9 with TRBJ1-6; D is perhaps TRBD1 (5 bases). From germline, CDR1 is SGDLS and CDR2 YYNGEE. This CDR3 comprises 14 residues. The germline V and J ends were trimmed by 0 bases and 9 bases, with 10 bases remaining between them. In nucleotides, the CDR3 is TGTGCCAGCAGCGTAGGGGGGGAAGGTTCACCCCTCCACTTT. Residues: CASSVGGEGSPLHF.

This chain connects TRBV18 to TRBJ1-1; D not resolved. The length of the CDR3 is 14 residues. Trimming cost V 2 bases and J 1 base, with 8 bases left between them. The germline V gene has CDR1 KGHSH and CDR2 LQKENI. In DNA form, the CDR3 reads TGTGCCAGCTCACCAAGGCAGGAGAACACTGAAGCTTTCTTT. This translates into CASSPRQENTEAFF.

The chain employs TRBV6-4 and TRBJ2-3, with 12 nucleotides matching TRBD2. With V trimmed by 5 bases and J by 6 bases, 6 bases remained unmatched. Germline values: CDR1 MRHNA, CDR2 SNTAGT. This CDR3 comprises 15 residues. CDR3 sequence: CASSPLAGGPDTQYF. CDR3 nucleotide sequence: TGTGCCAGCAGTCCCCTAGCGGGAGGGCCGGATACGCAGTATTTT.

The rearrangement joins TRBV27 to TRBJ2-7; 8 bases match TRBD1. The CDR3 contains 14 residues. CDR1 and CDR2 (germline): MNHEY, SMNVEV (reference sequence). The J segment lost 7 bases and the V segment lost 5 bases, leaving 10 bases of the junction unmatched. CDR3 in amino acids: CASSLRDRSGEQYF. The CDR3 region has the DNA TGTGCCAGCAGTCTCCGGGACAGGTCGGGGGAGCAGTACTTC.